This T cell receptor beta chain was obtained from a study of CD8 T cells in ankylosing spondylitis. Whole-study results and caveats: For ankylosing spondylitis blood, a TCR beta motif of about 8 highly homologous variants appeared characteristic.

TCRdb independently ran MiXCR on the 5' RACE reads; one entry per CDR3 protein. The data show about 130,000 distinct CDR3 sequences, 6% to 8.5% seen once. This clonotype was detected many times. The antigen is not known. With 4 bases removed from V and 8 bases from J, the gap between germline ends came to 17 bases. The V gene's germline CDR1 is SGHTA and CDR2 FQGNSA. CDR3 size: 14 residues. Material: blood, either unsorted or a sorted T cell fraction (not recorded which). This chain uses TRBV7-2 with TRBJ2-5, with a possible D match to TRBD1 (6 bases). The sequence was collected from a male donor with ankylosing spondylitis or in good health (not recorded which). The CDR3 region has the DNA TGTGCCAGCAGCTCCGGGACAAGTACACCTACCCAGTACTTC. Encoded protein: CASSSGTSTPTQYF.